These 21 T cell receptor beta chains originate from one sample sequenced in a study of early T cells in non-severe SARS-CoV-2 infection (dated by TCRdb to the early 2020s). The protocol used for the library was 5' RACE. These reads were obtained on a NextSeq 500. TCRdb reprocessing: public reads trimmed at Q25 with fastp, clones called with MiXCR, in-frame beta chains kept. Rows merge per CDR3 protein into single entries with the most common DNA and genes. A total of roughly 83,000 distinct CDR3 sequences appear in this sample, roughly 12% of them only once. The ten biggest clones cover nearly 4.5% of the sample. The sample was whole blood, taken at baseline. The receptors were gathered from an adult who was a healthcare worker with PCR-confirmed SARS-CoV-2 infection or an uninfected control (not recorded which).

This clonotype appeared a few times. V gene TRBV7-9 combines with J gene TRBJ2-7; 10 nucleotides align to TRBD2. The CDR3 length is 15 residues. V was clipped by 3 bases and J by 4 bases; unmatched bases: 6. Germline CDR1 SEHNR, CDR2 FQNEAQ (reference sequence). The CDR3 is CASSFLAGASYEQYF. The CDR3 coding sequence is TGTGCCAGCAGCTTTCTAGCGGGGGCTTCTTACGAGCAGTACTTC.

V usage is TRBV12-3 or TRBV12-4 and J usage is TRBJ2-7; a weak D match, TRBD2 (5 bases). The V end lost 4 bases, the J end lost 4 bases, and 14 bases lay between the germline ends. The CDR3 is 14 amino acids. Here the CDR3 DNA reads TGTGCCAGCAGTTGGAGCGGCCCCCCTTACGAGCAGTACTTC. Its translation: CASSWSGPPYEQYF.

This clonotype was observed at least ten times. This chain connects TRBV19 to TRBJ1-5, with D maybe TRBD1 (6 bases). The CDR3 runs to 17 residues. Germline assignment: CDR1 LNHDA and CDR2 SQIVND (reference sequence). V lost 6 bases and J lost 4, with 22 bases in between. Written as DNA, the CDR3 is TGTGCCAGTAGCCCCATGGGAGACAGGATTTCAAATCAGCCCCAGCATTTT. Amino acids: CASSPMGDRISNQPQHF.

This rearrangement joins TRBV21-1 to TRBJ2-2; TRBD2 is taken as the D call from the table, unchecked against the DNA. TRBV21-1 is a pseudogene. This CDR3 contains 19 residues. The CDR3 loop reads CASSNPPTLDYANTGELFF. The CDR3 nucleotides are TGTGCCAGCAGCAATCCTCCCACCCTTGACTACGCGAACACCGGGGAGCTGTTTTTT.

The V call is TRBV6-2 or TRBV6-3, the J call TRBJ2-4; 9 nucleotides line up with TRBD1. V lost 4 bases and J lost 1; bases outside the gene matches: 14. Germline-derived CDR1 and CDR2 are MNHEY and SVGEGT. The length of the CDR3 is 19 residues. CDR3 sequence reads: CASSWGDREFASAKNIQYF. CDR3 nucleotides: TGTGCCAGCAGTTGGGGGGACAGGGAATTCGCCTCGGCCAAAAACATTCAGTACTTC.

V and J are TRBV19 and TRBJ2-1; D uncertain. V lost 5 bases and J lost 2, with 7 bases in between. This CDR3 has 13 residues. Germline CDR1 and CDR2: LNHDA and SQIVND (reference sequence). Here the CDR3 reads CASSSGAYNEQFF. CDR3 sequence (DNA): TGTGCCAGTAGTTCAGGAGCCTACAATGAGCAGTTCTTC.

The chain employs TRBV25-1 and TRBJ2-3; perhaps TRBD1 as D (6 bases). Germline-derived CDR1 and CDR2 are MGHDK and SYGVNS. There are 14 residues in the CDR3. V lost 1 base to trimming and J lost 4 bases, with 9 bases between them. CDR3 protein: CASSESAGADTQYF. Written as DNA, the CDR3 is TGTGCCAGCAGTGAATCCGCAGGGGCAGATACGCAGTATTTT.

There are a few counts of this clonotype. This chain links TRBV5-4 with TRBJ1-1; D gene uncertain. Deletions cut 4 bases from V and 10 bases from J, with 23 bases between. This CDR3 has 15 residues. CDR1 is SGHNT and CDR2 is YYREEE in the germline V gene (reference sequence). CDR3 coding DNA: TGTGCCAGCAGCCTGGACTTCACTGGAGGTTCGGGAGCTTTCTTT. Its translation: CASSLDFTGGSGAFF.

This clonotype came up a few times. The chain combines TRBV12-3 or TRBV12-4 with TRBJ2-1; D gene uncertain. The ends were cut back, 1 base at V and 0 bases at J, with 4 bases in the middle. CDR3 size: 14 residues. The CDR3 loop reads CASSLGDSYNEQFF. CDR3 in DNA: TGTGCCAGCAGTTTAGGGGACTCCTACAATGAGCAGTTCTTC.

This chain connects TRBV11-2 to TRBJ2-2, with 11 bases lining up with TRBD2. This CDR3 comprises 16 residues. Unmatched junction bases numbered 10, after V lost 6 bases and J lost 7 bases. Germline V lookup: CDR1 SGHAT, CDR2 FQNNGV. Here the CDR3 DNA reads TGTGCCAGCAGACCAACTAGCGGGGGCCGTGGCGGGGAGCTGTTTTTT. It codes for CASRPTSGGRGGELFF.

This clonotype was picked up a small number of times. The rearrangement uses TRBV7-8 and TRBJ1-2; D unresolved. The CDR3 is 13 residues long. CDR1 and CDR2 (germline): SGHVS, FQNEAQ. Trimming removed 3 bases from V and 8 bases from J, with 13 bases in between. The CDR3 DNA is TGTGCCAGCAGCTTCCAGAGGACGGCCGGCTACACCTTC. It codes for CASSFQRTAGYTF.

This clonotype was detected only a few times. This chain joins TRBV7-9 and TRBJ2-7; D may be TRBD1 (6 bases). The CDR3 runs 14 residues. Per germline, CDR1 SEHNR and CDR2 FQNEAQ (reference sequence). V lost 5 bases and J lost 2, with 13 bases in between. The CDR3 DNA reads TGTGCCAGCAGCCCCAGGGGTTATACCTACGAGCAGTACTTC. It yields the protein CASSPRGYTYEQYF.

This clonotype was detected many times. V is TRBV6-1 and J is TRBJ2-7; D may match TRBD1 or TRBD2 (5 bases each). The CDR3 covers 13 residues. Germline V gives CDR1 MNHNS, CDR2 SASEGT. V lost 6 bases and J lost 5, with 14 bases in between. CDR3 sequence reads: CASRAGTSHEQYF. The CDR3 region has the DNA TGTGCCAGCAGAGCCGGGACGAGCCACGAGCAGTACTTC.

This clonotype has only a few counts. The junction and the germline gene differ at one end; a read error may be behind it. V and J are TRBV7-7 and TRBJ2-5, with D hard to call. This CDR3 is 15 amino acids long. The germline CDR1 and CDR2 sequences are SSHAT and FNYEAQ (reference sequence). This CDR3 is CASSQDLRSQETQYF. The CDR3 DNA follows: TGTGCTAGCAGCCAAGACCTACGGAGCCAAGAGACCCAGTACTTC.

The chain has TRBV7-2 and TRBJ1-2, with 10 bases fitting TRBD1. Trimming took 5 bases from V and 5 from J; bases not matched to a gene: 5. Germline values: CDR1 SGHTA, CDR2 FQGNSA. The CDR3 contains 14 residues. This CDR3 reads CASSRGTGEYGYTF. Written as DNA, the CDR3 is TGTGCCAGCAGCCGGGGGACAGGGGAGTATGGCTACACCTTC. Together with reference TRBV7-2 and TRBJ1-2, the CDR3 gives the full variable domain: GAGVSQSPSNKVTEKGKDVELRCDPISGHTALYWYRQSLGQGLEFLIYFQGNSAPDKSGLPSDRFSAERTGGSVSTLTIQRTQQEDSAVYLCASSRGTGEYGYTFGSGTRLTVV.

This clonotype was seen just once. This chain connects TRBV27 to TRBJ2-7, with D uncertain. V shed 0 bases and J shed 5 bases, with 11 bases lying between them. CDR3 length: 14 amino acids. Germline values: CDR1 MNHEY, CDR2 SMNVEV (reference sequence). The CDR3: CASSLSWLPNEQYF. The CDR3 coding sequence is TGTGCCAGCAGTTTATCGTGGCTCCCTAACGAGCAGTACTTC.

This chain uses TRBV10-3 with TRBJ2-3; possible D gene TRBD2, 6 bases. The germline gives CDR1 ENHRY, CDR2 SYGVKD. The CDR3 runs 18 residues. Deletions cut 0 bases from V and 3 bases from J, with 19 bases between. The CDR3 loop is CAISESTRHGGGTDTQYF. The CDR3 DNA follows: TGTGCCATCAGTGAGTCGACTCGGCACGGGGGAGGAACAGATACGCAGTATTTT.

This clonotype has only a few counts. The rearrangement joins TRBV7-2 to TRBJ2-7, with TRBD1 as a possible D gene (5 bases). The CDR3 is 12 residues long. V lost 11 bases, J lost 6 bases, and 17 bases lay in between. Germline V gives CDR1 SGHTA, CDR2 FQGNSA. This CDR3 is CAVGQGYREQYF. For the CDR3, the DNA is TGTGCCGTTGGGCAGGGATACCGCGAGCAGTACTTC.

J is TRBJ2-3 and V is TRBV12-3 or TRBV12-4; D gene unclear. The CDR3 length is 14 residues. V lost 6 bases to trimming and J lost 7 bases, with 17 bases between them. CDR3: CASRPNNDINTQYF. The CDR3 DNA reads as TGTGCCAGCAGACCCAATAACGACATAAATACGCAGTATTTT.

The rearrangement links TRBV20-1 to TRBJ2-5; 8 nucleotides align to TRBD1. This CDR3 region has 15 residues. Germline lookup yields CDR1 DFQATT and CDR2 SNEGSKA (reference sequence). Germline trimming cut 3 bases from V and 1 base from J; bases unmatched to any gene: 7. The CDR3, as DNA: TGCAGTGCTAGTTTAGGACAGGGCGTCCAAGAGACCCAGTACTTC. This sequence encodes CSASLGQGVQETQYF.

In this sample, this clonotype turned up a few times. The rearrangement joins TRBV6-6 to TRBJ2-7; D may be TRBD1 or TRBD2 (5 bases each). The CDR3 contains 15 residues. From germline, CDR1 is MNHNY and CDR2 SVGAGI (reference sequence). The V end was cut by 5 bases, the J end by 2 bases, with 16 bases between. The CDR3 DNA follows: TGTGCCAGCAGTCAGAACCGGGACCGAACCTACGAGCAGTACTTC. Its protein is CASSQNRDRTYEQYF.